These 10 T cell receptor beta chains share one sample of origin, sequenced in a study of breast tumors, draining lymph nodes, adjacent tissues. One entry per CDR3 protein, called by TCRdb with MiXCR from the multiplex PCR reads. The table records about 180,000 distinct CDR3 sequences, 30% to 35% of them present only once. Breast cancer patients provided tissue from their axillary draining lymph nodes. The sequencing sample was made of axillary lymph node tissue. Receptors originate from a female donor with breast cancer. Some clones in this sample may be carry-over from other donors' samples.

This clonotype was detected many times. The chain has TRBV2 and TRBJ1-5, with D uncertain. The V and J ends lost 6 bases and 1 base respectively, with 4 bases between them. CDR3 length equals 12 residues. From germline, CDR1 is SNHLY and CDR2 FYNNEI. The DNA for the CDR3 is TGTGCCAGCAGGGACAGCAATCAGCCCCAGCATTTT. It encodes CASRDSNQPQHF.

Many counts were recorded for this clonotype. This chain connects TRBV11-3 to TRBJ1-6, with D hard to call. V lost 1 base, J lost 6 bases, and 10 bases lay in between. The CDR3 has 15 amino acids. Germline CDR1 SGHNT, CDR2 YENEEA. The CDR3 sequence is CASSLVNSGNSPLHF. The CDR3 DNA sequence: TGTGCCAGCAGCTTAGTTAACTCCGGTAATTCACCCCTCCACTTT.

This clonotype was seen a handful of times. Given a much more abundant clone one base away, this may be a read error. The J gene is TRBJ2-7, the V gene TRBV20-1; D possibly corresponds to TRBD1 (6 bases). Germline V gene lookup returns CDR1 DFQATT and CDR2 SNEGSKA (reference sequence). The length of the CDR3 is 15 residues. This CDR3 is CSAGDPGVGSYEQYF. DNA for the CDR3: TGCAGTGCTGGAGACCCAGGGGTGGGTTCCTACGAGCAGTACTTC.

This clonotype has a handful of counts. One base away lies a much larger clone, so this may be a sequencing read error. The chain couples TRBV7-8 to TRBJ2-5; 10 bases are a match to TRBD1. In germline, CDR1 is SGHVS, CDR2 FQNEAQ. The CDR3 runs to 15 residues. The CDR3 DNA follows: TGTGCCAGCAGCTCCCGGGACAGGGGCCAAGAGACCCAGCACTTC. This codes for CASSSRDRGQETQHF.

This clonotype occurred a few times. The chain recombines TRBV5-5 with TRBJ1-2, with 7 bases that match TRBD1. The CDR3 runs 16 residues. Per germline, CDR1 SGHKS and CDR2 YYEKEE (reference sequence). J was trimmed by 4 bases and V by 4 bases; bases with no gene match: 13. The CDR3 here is CASSRRGDSPSYGYTF. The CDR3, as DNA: TGTGCCAGCAGCCGAAGGGGGGACAGCCCATCCTATGGCTACACCTTC.

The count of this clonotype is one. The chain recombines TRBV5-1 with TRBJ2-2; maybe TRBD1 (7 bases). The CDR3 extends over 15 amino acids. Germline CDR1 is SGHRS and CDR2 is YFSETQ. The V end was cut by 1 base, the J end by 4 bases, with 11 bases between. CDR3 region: CASSLPGGTTGELFF. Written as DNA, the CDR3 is TGCGCCAGCAGCTTGCCAGGGGGGACCACCGGGGAGCTGTTTTTT.

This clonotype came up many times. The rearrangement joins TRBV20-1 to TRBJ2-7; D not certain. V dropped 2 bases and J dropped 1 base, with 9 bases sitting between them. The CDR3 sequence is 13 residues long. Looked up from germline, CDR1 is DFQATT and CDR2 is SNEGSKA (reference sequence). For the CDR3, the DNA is TGCAGTGCTAGACTCCTGGGGTCCTACGAGCAGTACTTC. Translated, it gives CSARLLGSYEQYF.

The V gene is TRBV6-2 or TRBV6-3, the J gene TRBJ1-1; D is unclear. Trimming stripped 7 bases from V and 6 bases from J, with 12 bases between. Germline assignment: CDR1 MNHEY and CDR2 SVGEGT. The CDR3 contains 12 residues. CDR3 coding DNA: TGTGCCAGCAAAAGGGAAGGTCCTGAAGCTTTCTTT. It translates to CASKREGPEAFF.

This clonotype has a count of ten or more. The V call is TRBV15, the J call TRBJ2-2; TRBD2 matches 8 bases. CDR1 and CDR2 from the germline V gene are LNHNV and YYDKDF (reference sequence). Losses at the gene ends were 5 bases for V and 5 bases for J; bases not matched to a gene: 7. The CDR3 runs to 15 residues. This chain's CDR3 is CATSGSGSGTGELFF. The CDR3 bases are TGTGCCACCAGCGGAAGCGGGAGTGGTACCGGGGAGCTGTTTTTT.

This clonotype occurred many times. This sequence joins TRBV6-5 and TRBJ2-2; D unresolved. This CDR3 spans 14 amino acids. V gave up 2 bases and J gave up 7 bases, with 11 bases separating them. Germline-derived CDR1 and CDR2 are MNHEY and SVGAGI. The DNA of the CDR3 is TGTGCCAGCAGTTACCCTGGACCCTACGGGGAGCTGTTTTTT. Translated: CASSYPGPYGELFF.